Shown below are 16 T cell receptor beta chains from a single sample sequenced in a study of early T cells in non-severe SARS-CoV-2 infection. TCRdb analysed the 5' RACE reads with MiXCR anew, one entry per CDR3 protein. This sample has tens of thousands of distinct CDR3 sequences, with approximately 10% found just once. This sample comprised whole blood, obtained at baseline. These receptors came from an adult who was a healthcare worker with PCR-confirmed SARS-CoV-2 infection or an uninfected control (not recorded which).

In DNA form, the CDR3 reads TGTGCCACCAGCAGAGATCGGTTGGACAGCGGCACAGATACGCAGTATTTT. Amino acids: CATSRDRLDSGTDTQYF. This chain links TRBV15 with TRBJ2-3; D might be TRBD1 (6 bases). Germline-derived CDR1 and CDR2 are LNHNV and YYDKDF (reference sequence). This CDR3 has 17 amino acids. Deletions cut 0 bases from V and 1 base from J, with 14 bases between.

This clonotype was counted a few times. This chain links TRBV11-2 with TRBJ2-5; no firm D call. The CDR3 is 13 residues long. From germline, CDR1 is SGHAT and CDR2 FQNNGV. V was trimmed by 5 bases and J by 5 bases, leaving 12 bases between them. In DNA, the CDR3 is TGTGCCAGCAGCCGCGAGGTAGCTGAGACCCAGTACTTC. As protein: CASSREVAETQYF.

The rearrangement links TRBV29-1 to TRBJ1-1, with no clear D. CDR1 is SQVTM, CDR2 ANQGSEA, per germline. The CDR3 extends over 13 amino acids. V shed 5 bases and J shed 2 bases, with 12 bases lying between them. The CDR3 spells CSVRSLVNTEAFF. The DNA for the CDR3 is TGCAGCGTTCGTTCCTTAGTAAACACTGAAGCTTTCTTT.

In its sample, this clonotype was seen a few times. J is TRBJ2-3 and V is TRBV14; D unclear. The CDR3 has 15 amino acids. Deletions cut 3 bases from V and 3 bases from J, with 13 bases between. Germline CDR1 and CDR2: SGHDN and FVKESK. For the CDR3, the DNA is TGTGCCAGCAGCCAGATACTATCCTGGACAGATACGCAGTATTTT. This encodes CASSQILSWTDTQYF.

This clonotype was detected a few times. The genes are TRBV3-1 and TRBJ2-7, with a possible D match to TRBD2 (6 bases). Germline values: CDR1 LGHDT, CDR2 YNNKEL (reference sequence). Trimming stripped 0 bases from V and 1 base from J, with 10 bases between. The CDR3 loop spans 15 amino acids. DNA for the CDR3: TGTGCCAGCAGCCAAGAGTTGGCGGGATCCTACGAGCAGTACTTC. The encoded protein is CASSQELAGSYEQYF.

This clonotype showed up just a few times. V gene TRBV6-2 or TRBV6-3 combines with J gene TRBJ2-1, with D tentatively TRBD1 (5 bases). This CDR3 region has 15 residues. The V gene lost 4 bases and the J gene lost 8 bases, with 18 bases spanning the gap. The germline V gene encodes CDR1 MNHEY and CDR2 SVGEGT. The CDR3 DNA sequence: TGTGCCAGCAGTTCCAGGGCGGTCCCGGGCGATGAGCAGTTCTTC. This translates into CASSSRAVPGDEQFF.

This clonotype was recorded at least ten times. V usage is TRBV28 and J usage is TRBJ1-5, with D uncertain. V lost 4 bases and J lost 5, with 9 bases in between. The germline CDR1 and CDR2 sequences are MDHEN and SYDVKM. The CDR3 sequence is 13 residues long. This chain's CDR3 is CASSSGFDQPQHF. CDR3 sequence (DNA): TGTGCCAGCAGTTCCGGTTTCGATCAGCCCCAGCATTTT.

The sample holds many counts of this clonotype. The chain is built from TRBV7-8 and TRBJ1-5, with D possibly TRBD1 on 5 matching bases. Trimming pared 2 bases from V and 2 bases from J, leaving 13 bases between. The CDR3 runs 16 residues. Germline CDR1 and CDR2: SGHVS and FQNEAQ. This CDR3 reads CASSLRRALGNQPQHF. The CDR3 DNA sequence: TGTGCCAGCAGCTTACGCAGGGCGTTGGGCAATCAGCCCCAGCATTTT.

A few counts support this clonotype. The chain links TRBV7-9 to TRBJ1-3; D gene ambiguous. This CDR3 is 16 amino acids long. Germline CDR1 reads SEHNR; CDR2 reads FQNEAQ (reference sequence). V was shortened by 5 bases and J by 0 bases, with 14 bases between the two germline ends. For the CDR3, the DNA is TGTGCCAGCAGCGGAAGCGGCAGGAACTCTGGAAACACCATATATTTT. This encodes CASSGSGRNSGNTIYF.

There are many counts of this clonotype. V gene TRBV7-9 combines with J gene TRBJ2-1; D ambiguous. Trimming stripped 7 bases from V and 1 base from J, with 17 bases between. This CDR3 has 16 residues. Germline V gene sequence: CDR1 SEHNR, CDR2 FQNEAQ (reference sequence). CDR3 in DNA: TGTGCCAGCAACCTTCCCCCTCCAAGGTCCTACAATGAGCAGTTCTTC. This translates into CASNLPPPRSYNEQFF.

This clonotype occurred a few times. The chain links TRBV4-3 to TRBJ1-5, with 7 nucleotides matching TRBD1. Germline-derived CDR1 and CDR2 are LGHNA and YSLEER. V dropped 0 bases and J dropped 7; count of bases not matched to a gene: 9. The CDR3 runs to 16 residues. The CDR3, as DNA: TGCGCCAGCAGCCAAGATTTCAGGGGGATCGGACAGCCCCAGCATTTT. It yields the protein CASSQDFRGIGQPQHF.

The rearrangement joins TRBV4-3 to TRBJ2-5, with D possibly being TRBD1 or TRBD2 (6 bases each). The CDR3 sequence is 15 residues long. V gave up 4 bases and J gave up 2 bases, with 14 bases separating them. Germline values: CDR1 LGHNA, CDR2 YSLEER. This CDR3 is CASSRGGGGQETQYF. The DNA of the CDR3 is TGCGCCAGCAGCCGCGGAGGAGGGGGTCAAGAGACCCAGTACTTC.

This clonotype was picked up a small number of times. The rearrangement links TRBV2 to TRBJ2-3, with TRBD1 as a possible D gene (6 bases). The CDR3 loop spans 15 amino acids. CDR1 SNHLY and CDR2 FYNNEI come from the germline V gene. Deletions cut 4 bases from V and 4 bases from J, with 15 bases between. The CDR3 bases are TGTGCCAGCAGTGTTGTAACAGGGATACCAGATACGCAGTATTTT. It encodes CASSVVTGIPDTQYF.

This clonotype was observed at least ten times. V gene TRBV19 combines with J gene TRBJ1-5, with unresolved D. The CDR3 length is 14 residues. Germline V gene data show CDR1 as LNHDA and CDR2 as SQIVND (reference sequence). Between the trimmed V and J ends, which lost 0 bases and 8 bases, there was a span of 11 bases. The CDR3 DNA reads TGTGCCAGTAGTATAGATCTCGCAGTGAAGCCCCAGCATTTT. Amino acids: CASSIDLAVKPQHF.

This clonotype was detected only a few times. At one boundary the junction diverges from the germline segment, which might be a read error. The chain recombines TRBV7-7 with TRBJ2-5; D is unclear. Germline V gives CDR1 SSHAT, CDR2 FNYEAQ (reference sequence). The CDR3 spans 13 residues. CDR3 nucleotides: TGTGCTAGCAGCCGAATCGGGCAAGAGACCCAGTACTTC. Protein: CASSRIGQETQYF.

This clonotype has a count of ten or more. The DNA of the CDR3 is TGCGCCACCCGGACTAGCTCCTACGAGCAGTACTTC. This encodes CATRTSSYEQYF. The chain is built from TRBV4-1 and TRBJ2-7; the match to TRBD2 covers 7 bases. CDR1 MGHRA and CDR2 YSYEKL come from the germline V gene. With V trimmed by 10 bases and J by 0 bases, 3 bases remained unmatched. There are 12 residues in the CDR3.